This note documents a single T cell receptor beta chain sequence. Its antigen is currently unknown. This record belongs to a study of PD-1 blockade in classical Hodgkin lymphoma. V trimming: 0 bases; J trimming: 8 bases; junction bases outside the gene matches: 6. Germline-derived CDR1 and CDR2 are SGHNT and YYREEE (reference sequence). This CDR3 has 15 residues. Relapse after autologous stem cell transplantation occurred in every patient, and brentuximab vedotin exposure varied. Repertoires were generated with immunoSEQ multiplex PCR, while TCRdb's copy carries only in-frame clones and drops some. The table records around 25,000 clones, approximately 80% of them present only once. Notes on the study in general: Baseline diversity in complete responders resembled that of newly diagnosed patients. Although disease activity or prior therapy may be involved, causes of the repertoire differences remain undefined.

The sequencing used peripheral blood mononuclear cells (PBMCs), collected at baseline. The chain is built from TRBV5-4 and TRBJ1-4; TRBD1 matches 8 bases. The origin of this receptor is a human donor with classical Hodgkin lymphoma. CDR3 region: CASSLGQGFSEKLFF. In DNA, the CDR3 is TGTGCCAGCAGCTTGGGACAGGGGTTCTCCGAAAAACTGTTTTTT. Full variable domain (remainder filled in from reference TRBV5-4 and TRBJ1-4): ETGVTQSPTHLIKTRGQQVTLRCSSQSGHNTVSWYQQALGQGPQFIFQYYREEENGRGNFPPRFSGLQFPNYSSELNVNALELDDSALYLCASSLGQGFSEKLFFGSGTQLSVL.